These 16 T cell receptor beta chains originate from one sample sequenced in a study of CD8+ T cells in alopecia areata. Following RNA extraction, reverse transcription yielded cDNA that acted as the sequencing template. The method was immunoSEQ multiplex PCR; TCRdb's version includes in-frame clones alone and lacks a portion of them. The sample contains approximately 140,000 clones, around 47% of which appear only once. The sample comprised CD4+ T cells sorted from blood. These receptors all come from a human donor with alopecia areata.

This clone was counted between two and nine times. For the CDR3, the DNA is TGTGCCAGCAGCGCAGGGGGGGAGACCCAGTACTTC. It is translated as CASSAGGETQYF. The chain recombines TRBV2 with TRBJ2-5; tentative D call: TRBD1 (7 bases). The CDR3 covers 12 residues. The ends were cut back, 6 bases at V and 5 bases at J, with 10 bases in the middle. Germline lookup yields CDR1 SNHLY and CDR2 FYNNEI.

This chain links TRBV29-1 with TRBJ2-7; TRBD2 matches at 12 bases. V dropped 6 bases and J dropped 10; count of bases not matched to a gene: 10. The CDR3 is made up of 13 amino acids. Germline values: CDR1 SQVTM, CDR2 ANQGSEA. The CDR3 is CSVLTSGSVLQYF. In nucleotides, the CDR3 is TGCAGCGTCCTGACTAGCGGGAGTGTCCTACAGTACTTC.

This clone was counted only a few times. This chain's CDR3 is CASSLLTRTVLLSGANVLTF. The CDR3 DNA is TGTGCCAGCAGCTTACTAACCCGGACAGTGTTACTCTCTGGGGCCAACGTCCTGACTTTC. The chain employs TRBV13 and TRBJ2-6; TRBD1 might be the D (6 bases). Trimming removed 2 bases from V and 0 bases from J, with 20 bases in between. Looked up from germline, CDR1 is PRHDT and CDR2 is FYEKMQ (reference sequence). The CDR3 consists of 20 residues. Full variable domain (rest looked up from reference TRBV13 and TRBJ2-6): AAGVIQSPRHLIKEKRETATLKCYPIPRHDTVYWYQQGPGQDPQFLISFYEKMQSDKGSIPDRFSAQQFSDYHSELNMSSLELGDSALYFCASSLLTRTVLLSGANVLTFGAGSRLTVL.

This clone was picked up one time. V gene TRBV28 combines with J gene TRBJ1-1; no reliable D call. The CDR3 covers 12 residues. Trimming left V 3 bases short and J 4 bases short, with 6 bases between. CDR1 and CDR2 from the germline V gene are MDHEN and SYDVKM. The CDR3 loop is CASSFSITEAFF. The CDR3 DNA sequence: TGTGCCAGCAGTTTTAGTATCACTGAAGCTTTCTTT.

The sample holds one count of this clone. V usage is TRBV6-6 and J usage is TRBJ2-5; tentatively, D is TRBD1 (6 bases). The germline V gene has CDR1 MNHNY and CDR2 SVGAGI (reference sequence). The CDR3 runs to 13 residues. The V gene lost 7 bases and the J gene lost 4 bases, with 13 bases spanning the gap. CDR3 nucleotides: TGTGCCAGCAACTTGGACAGCCTAGAGACCCAGTACTTC. Translated, it gives CASNLDSLETQYF.

The rearrangement uses TRBV28 and TRBJ2-1; D may be TRBD2 (6 bases). The CDR3 is 14 amino acids. Trimming cost V 6 bases and J 3 bases, with 12 bases left between them. Germline V gives CDR1 MDHEN, CDR2 SYDVKM. CDR3: CASRRRGLYNEQFF. In DNA, the CDR3 is TGTGCCAGCAGGAGGCGGGGTCTCTACAATGAGCAGTTCTTC.

The gene calls are TRBV29-1 and TRBJ1-4, with TRBD1 matching 10 bases. CDR1 and CDR2 (germline): SQVTM, ANQGSEA. This CDR3 comprises 13 residues. V was clipped by 7 bases and J by 8 bases; unmatched bases: 7. Written as DNA, the CDR3 is TGCAGCGCTAAGACAGGGGGCGGCGAAAAACTGTTTTTT. Its protein product is CSAKTGGGEKLFF. The whole variable domain, remainder taken from reference TRBV29-1 and TRBJ1-4, is SAVISQKPSRDICQRGTSLTIQCQVDSQVTMMFWYRQQPGQSLTLIATANQGSEATYESGFVIDKFPISRPNLTFSTLTVSNMSPEDSSIYLCSAKTGGGEKLFFGSGTQLSVL.

This clone was seen more than once but under ten times. The rearrangement links TRBV29-1 to TRBJ2-3; possible D gene TRBD2, 5 bases. There are 18 residues in the CDR3. Germline-derived CDR1 and CDR2 are SQVTM and ANQGSEA. V dropped 6 bases and J dropped 0 bases, with 25 bases sitting between them. CDR3 protein: CSVAGDRSKRSSTDTQYF. The CDR3 DNA reads as TGCAGCGTCGCTGGTGACCGCAGCAAGCGGAGTAGCACAGATACGCAGTATTTT.

This clone has just a few counts. The CDR3 nucleotides are TGTGCCAGCAGTTTTCTCGGGGAGGGAAGCAATCAGCCCCAGCATTTT. Amino acids: CASSFLGEGSNQPQHF. The rearrangement joins TRBV27 to TRBJ1-5; no clear D. V was pared by 3 bases and J by 1 base, with 13 bases between. This CDR3 spans 16 amino acids. Per the germline V gene, CDR1 is MNHEY and CDR2 is SMNVEV (reference sequence).

The chain is built from TRBV18 and TRBJ2-1; either TRBD1 or TRBD2 may supply D (5 bases each). Germline V gene sequence: CDR1 KGHSH, CDR2 LQKENI. Trimming pared 3 bases from V and 10 bases from J, leaving 10 bases between. This CDR3 region has 12 residues. The CDR3 sequence is CASSPGRSEQFF. CDR3 nucleotides: TGTGCCAGCTCACCGGGACGTTCGGAGCAGTTCTTC.

This rearrangement joins TRBV18 to TRBJ2-7; 7 positions match TRBD1. Germline loops: CDR1 KGHSH, CDR2 LQKENI. This CDR3 spans 14 amino acids. The J segment lost 6 bases and the V segment lost 3 bases, leaving 8 bases of the junction unmatched. The CDR3 sequence: CASSPHDRVGEQYF. CDR3 bases: TGTGCCAGCTCACCGCACGACAGGGTGGGCGAGCAGTACTTC.

The chain joins TRBV27 to TRBJ2-7; 10 bases agree with TRBD1. The CDR3 is 14 residues long. With 3 bases clipped from V and 6 bases from J, the junction kept 5 bases outside the gene matches. Germline lookup yields CDR1 MNHEY and CDR2 SMNVEV (reference sequence). Written as DNA, the CDR3 is TGTGCCAGCAGTTTGGGACAGGGGTTTGCCGAGCAGTACTTC. Amino acid sequence: CASSLGQGFAEQYF.

The genes are TRBV28 and TRBJ2-5, with a weak D call TRBD1 (6 bases). CDR3 length equals 14 residues. The germline gives CDR1 MDHEN, CDR2 SYDVKM. Trimming took 5 bases from V and 2 from J, leaving 12 bases between them. The CDR3 is CASSPSGVQETQYF. The CDR3 DNA sequence: TGTGCCAGCAGTCCATCAGGGGTACAAGAGACCCAGTACTTC.

There are a few counts of this clone. The chain joins TRBV18 to TRBJ2-3, with 10 bases identical to TRBD2. Trimming at V came to 4 bases and at J to 2 bases, leaving 3 bases not matched to a gene. This CDR3 is built from 15 residues. From germline, CDR1 is KGHSH and CDR2 LQKENI. CDR3 nucleotides: TGTGCCAGCTCACGGACTAGCGGTGACACAGATACGCAGTATTTT. Amino acid sequence: CASSRTSGDTDTQYF.

The V gene is TRBV28, the J gene TRBJ1-2; no firm D call. V lost 6 bases, J lost 8 bases, and 10 bases lay in between. Germline CDR1 reads MDHEN; CDR2 reads SYDVKM. The CDR3 has 11 residues. Written as DNA, the CDR3 is TGTGCCAGCAGCTCGGATAGGGGCTACACCTTC. Its protein is CASSSDRGYTF.

This clone was observed at least ten times. The chain has TRBV7-2 and TRBJ2-1, with TRBD1 matching 12 bases. Per the germline V gene, CDR1 is SGHTA and CDR2 is FQGNSA. With V trimmed by 1 base and J by 7 bases, 8 bases remained unmatched. The CDR3 covers 17 residues. CDR3 bases: TGTGCCAGCAGCTTAGGTACCGGGACAGGGGGCTATAATGAGCAGTTCTTC. This translates into CASSLGTGTGGYNEQFF.